The clone carrying this T cell receptor (beta chain) was detected only once. Its antigen is as yet unknown. Measured with immunoSEQ multiplex PCR; TCRdb has only the in-frame clones, and not every one. The table lists under 130,000 clones, about nine tenths of them singletons. Time point meaning: cycle 4 day 1 (C4D1), after 6 weeks of nivolumab. All patients experienced relapse after autologous stem cell transplantation, and brentuximab vedotin exposure was variable. This CDR3 contains 13 residues. With 2 bases removed from V and 11 bases from J, the gap between germline ends came to 15 bases. Germline values: CDR1 MDHEN, CDR2 SYDVKM. The record originates from a study of PD-1 blockade in classical Hodgkin lymphoma. Study-level background: Treatment was intravenous nivolumab, 3 mg/kg every 2 weeks, until progression.

Study-wide results and caveats: Compared with baseline, CD4+ but not CD8+ TCR diversity had risen significantly by C4D1. Similar baseline diversity was found in complete responders and newly diagnosed patients.

Sequenced material: peripheral blood mononuclear cells (PBMCs), taken before the fourth cycle of nivolumab. The chain carries TRBV28 and TRBJ1-1; D remains ambiguous. The TCR was taken from a human donor with classical Hodgkin lymphoma. The CDR3 region is CASSLRVSVGAFF. In nucleotides, the CDR3 is TGTGCCAGCAGTTTAAGAGTGTCGGTCGGCGCTTTCTTT.